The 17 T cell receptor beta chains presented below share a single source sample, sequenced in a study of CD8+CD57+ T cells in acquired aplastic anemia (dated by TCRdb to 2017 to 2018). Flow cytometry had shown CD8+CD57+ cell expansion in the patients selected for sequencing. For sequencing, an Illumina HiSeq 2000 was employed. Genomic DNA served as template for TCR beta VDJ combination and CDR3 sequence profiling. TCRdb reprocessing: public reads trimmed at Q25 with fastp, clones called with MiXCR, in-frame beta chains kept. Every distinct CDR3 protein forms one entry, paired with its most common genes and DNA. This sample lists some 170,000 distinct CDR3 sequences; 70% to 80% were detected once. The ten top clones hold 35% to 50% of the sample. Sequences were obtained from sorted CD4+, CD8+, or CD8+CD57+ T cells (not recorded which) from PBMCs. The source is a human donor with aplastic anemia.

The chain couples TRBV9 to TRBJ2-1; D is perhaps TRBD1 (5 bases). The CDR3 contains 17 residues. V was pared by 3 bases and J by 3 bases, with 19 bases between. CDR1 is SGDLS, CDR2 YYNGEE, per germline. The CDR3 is CASSAPGHLDLYNEQFF. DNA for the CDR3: TGTGCCAGCAGCGCCCCTGGACACCTCGACCTCTACAATGAGCAGTTCTTC.

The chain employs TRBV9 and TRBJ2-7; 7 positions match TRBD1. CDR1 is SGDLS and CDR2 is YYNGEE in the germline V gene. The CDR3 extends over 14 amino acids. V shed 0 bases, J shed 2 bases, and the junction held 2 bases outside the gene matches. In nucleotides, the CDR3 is TGTGCCAGCAGCGTAGCCGGGACAGCCTACGAGCAGTACTTC. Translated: CASSVAGTAYEQYF.

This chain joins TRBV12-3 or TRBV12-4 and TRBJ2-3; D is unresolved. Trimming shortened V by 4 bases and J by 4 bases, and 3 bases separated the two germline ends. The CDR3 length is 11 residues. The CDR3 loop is CASSSADTQYF. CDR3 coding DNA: TGTGCCAGCAGTTCGGCAGATACGCAGTATTTT.

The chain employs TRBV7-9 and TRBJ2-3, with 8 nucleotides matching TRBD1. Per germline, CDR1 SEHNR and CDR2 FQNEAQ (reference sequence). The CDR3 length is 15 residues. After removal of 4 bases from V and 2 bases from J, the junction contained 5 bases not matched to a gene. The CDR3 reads CASSSRDRPTDTQYF. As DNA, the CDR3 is TGTGCCAGCAGCTCCCGGGACAGGCCCACAGATACGCAGTATTTT. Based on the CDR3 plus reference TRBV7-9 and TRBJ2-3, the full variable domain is DTGVSQNPRHKITKRGQNVTFRCDPISEHNRLYWYRQTLGQGPEFLTYFQNEAQLEKSRLLSDRFSAERPKGSFSTLEIQRTEQGDSAMYLCASSSRDRPTDTQYFGPGTRLTVL.

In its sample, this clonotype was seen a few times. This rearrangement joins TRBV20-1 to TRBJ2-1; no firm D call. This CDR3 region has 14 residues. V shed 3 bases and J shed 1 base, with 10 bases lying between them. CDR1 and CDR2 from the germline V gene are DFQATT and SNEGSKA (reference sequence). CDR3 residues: CSASMGLSYNEQFF. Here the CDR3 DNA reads TGCAGTGCTAGTATGGGGTTGTCCTACAATGAGCAGTTCTTC.

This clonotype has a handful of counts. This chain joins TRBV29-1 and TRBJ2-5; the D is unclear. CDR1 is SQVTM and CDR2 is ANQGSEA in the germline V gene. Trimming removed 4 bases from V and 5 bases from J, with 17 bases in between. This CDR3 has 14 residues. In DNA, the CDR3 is TGCAGCGTTGGGTCGGACGCGTCAGGCGAGACCCAGTACTTC. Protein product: CSVGSDASGETQYF.

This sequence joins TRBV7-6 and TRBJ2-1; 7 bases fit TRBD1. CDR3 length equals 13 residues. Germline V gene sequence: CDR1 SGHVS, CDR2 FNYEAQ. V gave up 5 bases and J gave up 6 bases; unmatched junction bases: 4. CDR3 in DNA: TGTGCCAGCAGCCCTGGACAGGTCAATGAGCAGTTCTTC. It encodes CASSPGQVNEQFF. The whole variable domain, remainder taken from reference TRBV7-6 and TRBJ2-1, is GAGVSQSPRYKVTKRGQDVALRCDPISGHVSLYWYRQALGQGPEFLTYFNYEAQQDKSGLPNDRFSAERPEGSISTLTIQRTEQRDSAMYRCASSPGQVNEQFFGPGTRLTVL.

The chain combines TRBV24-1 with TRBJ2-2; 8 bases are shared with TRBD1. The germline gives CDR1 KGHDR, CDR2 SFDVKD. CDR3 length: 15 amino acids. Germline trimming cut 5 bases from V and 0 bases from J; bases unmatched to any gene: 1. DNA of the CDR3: TGTGCCACCAGTGGACAGGGGACGAACACCGGGGAGCTGTTTTTT. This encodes CATSGQGTNTGELFF.

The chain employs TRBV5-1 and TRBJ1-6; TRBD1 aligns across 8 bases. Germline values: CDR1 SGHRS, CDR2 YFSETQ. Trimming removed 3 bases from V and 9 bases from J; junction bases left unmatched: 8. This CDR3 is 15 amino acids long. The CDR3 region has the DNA TGCGCCAGCAGCTCCCGACAGGGACAGGCTTCACCCCTCCACTTT. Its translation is CASSSRQGQASPLHF.

CDR3 nucleotide sequence: TGTGCCAGCAGCGAGGGGGTGCTTGAGACCCAGTACTTC. It translates to CASSEGVLETQYF. The chain joins TRBV7-8 to TRBJ2-5; D is perhaps TRBD1 (6 bases). Germline V gives CDR1 SGHVS, CDR2 FQNEAQ. V was trimmed by 5 bases and J by 5 bases, leaving 12 bases between them. The CDR3 consists of 13 residues.

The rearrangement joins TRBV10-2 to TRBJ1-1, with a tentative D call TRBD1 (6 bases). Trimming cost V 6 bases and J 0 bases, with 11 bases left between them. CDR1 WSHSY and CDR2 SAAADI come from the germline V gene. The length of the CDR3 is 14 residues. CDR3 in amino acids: CASRQGQLNTEAFF. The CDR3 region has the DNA TGCGCCAGCAGACAGGGCCAATTGAACACTGAAGCTTTCTTT.

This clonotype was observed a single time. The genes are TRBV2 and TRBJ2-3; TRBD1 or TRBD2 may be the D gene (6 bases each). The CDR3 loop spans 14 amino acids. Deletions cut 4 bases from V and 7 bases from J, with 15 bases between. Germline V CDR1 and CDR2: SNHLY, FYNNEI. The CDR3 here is CASSGNRGPYTQYF. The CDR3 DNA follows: TGTGCCAGCAGTGGAAATCGGGGGCCATATACGCAGTATTTT.

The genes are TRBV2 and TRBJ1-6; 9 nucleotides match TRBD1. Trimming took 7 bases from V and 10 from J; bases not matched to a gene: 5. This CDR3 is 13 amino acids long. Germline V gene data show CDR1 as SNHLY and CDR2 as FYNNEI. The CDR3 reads CASNTGGRSPLHF. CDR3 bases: TGTGCCAGCAATACAGGGGGCAGGTCACCCCTCCACTTT.

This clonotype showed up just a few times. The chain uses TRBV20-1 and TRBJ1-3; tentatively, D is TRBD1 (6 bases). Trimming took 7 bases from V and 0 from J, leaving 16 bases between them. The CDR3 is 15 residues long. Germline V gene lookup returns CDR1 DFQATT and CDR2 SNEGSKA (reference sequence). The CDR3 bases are TGCAGTGGCCTACATACAGGGAACTCTGGAAACACCATATATTTT. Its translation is CSGLHTGNSGNTIYF.

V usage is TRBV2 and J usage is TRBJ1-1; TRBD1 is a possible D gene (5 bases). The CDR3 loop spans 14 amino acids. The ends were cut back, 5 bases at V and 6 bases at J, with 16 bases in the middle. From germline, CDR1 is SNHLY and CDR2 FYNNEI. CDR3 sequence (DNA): TGTGCCAGCAGTCCCGGAGCCGGGGCCCCTGAAGCTTTCTTT. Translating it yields CASSPGAGAPEAFF.

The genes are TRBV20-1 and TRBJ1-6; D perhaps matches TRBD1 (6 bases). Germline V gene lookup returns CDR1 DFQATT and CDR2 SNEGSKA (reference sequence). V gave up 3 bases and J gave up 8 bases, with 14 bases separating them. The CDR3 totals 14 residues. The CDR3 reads CSASLMGADSPLHF. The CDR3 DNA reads TGCAGTGCTAGCCTCATGGGGGCTGATTCACCCCTCCACTTT.

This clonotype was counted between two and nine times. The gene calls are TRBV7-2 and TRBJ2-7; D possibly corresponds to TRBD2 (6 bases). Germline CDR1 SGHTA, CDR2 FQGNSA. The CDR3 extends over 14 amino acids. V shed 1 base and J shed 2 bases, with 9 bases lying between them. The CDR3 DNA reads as TGTGCCAGCAGCTTAGTGGGGGGTCCCTACGAGCAGTACTTC. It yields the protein CASSLVGGPYEQYF.